This T cell receptor beta chain stems from a study of cytotoxic CD8 clonotypes in ibrutinib-treated CLL. On the study more broadly: Across samples, productive templates numbered over 200,000 and productive rearrangements reached about 99,000 on average.

The germline V gene has CDR1 SGHVS and CDR2 FQNEAQ. The CDR3 covers 14 residues. Trimming stripped 5 bases from V and 0 bases from J, with 11 bases between. Study-wide results and limits: Sustained-remission patients were sampled at different times than progressing patients were. A rise in clonality was seen at ibrutinib response, and a fall back toward baseline was seen at progression.

In this sample, this clone turned up a few times. Its antigen is undetermined. Deep sequencing aimed at 1 in 200,000 to 1 in 1 million T cells' resolution. Clones were sequenced by immunoSEQ multiplex PCR, and TCRdb holds only the in-frame ones, with some missing. The sample includes fewer than 300,000 clones, 60% to 80% seen only once; the top ten take approximately 5.1%. The specimen was PBMCs, collected at disease progression, from a patient treated with ibrutinib. The source of this sequence is a human donor with chronic lymphocytic leukemia. The gene calls are TRBV7-8 and TRBJ2-7; D is ambiguous. The DNA for the CDR3 is TGTGCCAGCAGCCCCCGGGCTAGCTCCTACGAGCAGTACTTC. Encoded protein: CASSPRASSYEQYF.